The clone carrying this T cell receptor beta chain showed up just a few times. Its specificity is unknown. The V end lost 3 bases, the J end lost 1 base, and 18 bases lay between the germline ends. Germline CDR1 reads LNHDA; CDR2 reads SQIVND (reference sequence). This CDR3 comprises 17 residues. Treatment: approximately 9-day PBMC culture with coronavirus spike peptide pools or control peptides (ViraFEST assay). Collection of the unexposed donor's CD4+ T cells took place before the COVID-19 pandemic (2011-2018). ViraFEST sequenced TCRs after peptide-pool expansion of antigen-specific T cells. Cell culture was performed with 2 million or so PBMCs per well in the presence of 7.5 to 10 IU/ml IL-2 and approximately 10 ug/ml peptide pools. Investigators isolated CD4+ T cells by negative selection after 10 days of culture. This sample is part of a study of vaccination and CD4 T cells after COVID-19. Across the whole study: Participants got two doses of BNT162b2 or mRNA-1273 vaccine.

With the Oncomine TCR Beta short-read assay, DNA from cultured CD4+ T cells was sequenced. TCRdb passed the PCR reads through MiXCR, listing each CDR3 protein once. Among approximately 8,800 distinct CDR3 sequences listed, approximately 39% were seen once. The TCR sequence derives from a human donor in good health. This chain connects TRBV19 to TRBJ1-1; no clear D gene. Sequencing was performed on CD4+ T cells from blood, cultured in vitro. CDR3: CASSIFLAVASNTEAFF. The CDR3 nucleotides are TGTGCCAGTAGTATCTTCTTGGCAGTAGCTTCGAACACTGAAGCTTTCTTT.